This is a list of T cell receptor beta chains from one sample in a study of CD8 T cells in Susac syndrome. Each CDR3 protein is one row after TCRdb ran MiXCR on the immunoSEQ multiplex PCR reads. The sample has about 240,000 distinct CDR3 sequences, less than 96% seen once. The sequenced sample consisted of CD4+ T cells from PBMCs. These receptor sequences come from a human donor with Susac syndrome. Both conserved end residues are part of each CDR3. The order of the fields is J gene, D gene, V gene, clone size, CDR3 protein, CDR3 DNA. A D gene is named only where the DNA matches it firmly. For some rows the clone size is stated as once, few or many, or as a class when expanded; others skip it.

>TRBJ2-1|TRBD2|TRBV12-3/TRBV12-4|-
CASSLGVGLGGQNEQFF
TGTGCCAGCAGTTTAGGGGTGGGACTAGGAGGACAGAATGAGCAGTTCTTC
>TRBJ2-1|-|TRBV9|-
CASSVEGVRGNEQFF
TGTGCCAGCAGCGTAGAGGGAGTCAGAGGCAATGAGCAGTTCTTC
>TRBJ2-5|TRBD2|TRBV20-1|once
CSATEREETQYF
TGCAGTGCTACAGAGCGGGAGGAGACCCAGTACTTC
>TRBJ1-5|-|TRBV30|-
CAWSTQNNQPQHF
TGTGCCTGGAGTACACAGAACAATCAGCCCCAGCATTTT
>TRBJ1-5|-|TRBV20-1|-
CSAMGHALNQPQHF
TGCAGTGCTATGGGACACGCTTTAAATCAGCCCCAGCATTTT
>TRBJ1-2|-|TRBV7-9|-
CASSLKTGPGGYTF
TGTGCCAGCAGCTTAAAAACAGGGCCGGGTGGCTACACCTTC
>TRBJ2-2|-|TRBV2|-
CASSEAPNTGELFF
TGTGCCAGCAGTGAAGCACCGAACACCGGGGAGCTGTTTTTT
>TRBJ2-1|-|TRBV20-1|-
CSATTFGGGFYNEQFF
TGCAGTGCTACTACTTTCGGGGGAGGCTTTTACAATGAGCAGTTCTTC
>TRBJ2-7|TRBD1|TRBV7-9|-
CASSKGQYEQYF
TGTGCCAGCAGCAAGGGACAGTACGAGCAGTACTTC
>TRBJ2-7|-|TRBV29-1|-
CSVARSSYEQYF
TGCAGCGTTGCTCGAAGCTCCTACGAGCAGTACTTC
>TRBJ1-5|-|TRBV29-1|few
CSVEGGSNQPQHF
TGCAGCGTTGAGGGGGGTAGCAATCAGCCCCAGCATTTT
>TRBJ2-7|TRBD2|TRBV11-2|once
CASTLGHWTSGSYEQYF
TGTGCCAGCACCTTAGGGCATTGGACTAGCGGTTCCTACGAGCAGTACTTC
>TRBJ2-5|-|TRBV29-1|-
CSVGDHGETQYF
TGCAGCGTTGGGGACCACGGGGAGACCCAGTACTTC
>TRBJ1-1|-|TRBV7-3|-
CASSLSNQGTEAFF
TGTGCCAGCAGCTTATCCAACCAAGGCACTGAAGCTTTCTTT
>TRBJ2-1|-|TRBV20-1|-
CSARPTIGTQKLSSYNEQFF
TGCAGTGCTAGACCCACCATCGGGACACAAAAATTAAGCTCCTACAATGAGCAGTTCTTC
>TRBJ1-1|TRBD1|TRBV20-1|-
CSAKGGPNTEAFF
TGCAGTGCCAAAGGGGGCCCGAACACTGAAGCTTTCTTT
>TRBJ2-5|-|TRBV28|-
CASSGGEVETQYF
TGTGCCAGCAGTGGTGGAGAGGTCGAGACCCAGTACTTC
>TRBJ1-2|-|TRBV2|-
CASSEVSGNYGYTF
TGTGCCAGCAGTGAAGTATCTGGTAACTATGGCTACACCTTC
>TRBJ1-1|-|TRBV3-1|-
CASATTVYTEAFF
TGTGCCAGCGCCACGACAGTTTACACTGAAGCTTTCTTT
>TRBJ1-5|-|TRBV27|-
CASRRIQGHQPQHF
TGTGCCAGCAGACGCATTCAAGGCCATCAGCCCCAGCATTTT
>TRBJ2-1|TRBD2|TRBV3-1|-
CASSQSGRGDEQFF
TGTGCCAGCAGCCAAAGCGGGAGGGGCGATGAGCAGTTCTTC
>TRBJ2-2|-|TRBV7-9|-
CASSLDADRAIMAGELFF
TGTGCCAGCAGCTTAGACGCGGACAGAGCCATAATGGCTGGGGAGCTGTTTTTT
>TRBJ2-1|-|TRBV29-1|-
CSVAAGQGFVNEQFF
TGCAGCGTCGCCGCAGGGCAGGGGTTCGTCAATGAGCAGTTCTTC
>TRBJ1-1|-|TRBV5-1|-
CASSLDTVTDTEAFF
TGCGCCAGCAGCTTGGACACAGTGACCGACACTGAAGCTTTCTTT
>TRBJ2-5|-|TRBV5-1|-
CASSLPLGGQETQYF
TGCGCCAGCAGCTTGCCCCTCGGGGGCCAAGAGACCCAGTACTTC
>TRBJ2-5|-|TRBV20-1|-
CSARISAETQYF
TGCAGTGCTAGGATAAGCGCGGAGACCCAGTACTTC
>TRBJ2-1|-|TRBV7-9|-
CASSLVSGEVF
TGTGCCAGCAGCTTAGTTAGCGGTGAGGTCTTC
>TRBJ2-1|-|TRBV25-1|-
CASNRMVGGRNEQFF
TGTGCCAGCAACCGGATGGTAGGGGGACGCAATGAGCAGTTCTTC
>TRBJ1-2|-|TRBV25-1|-
CASSGDNSIGGYTF
TGTGCCAGCAGTGGGGACAACTCTATAGGAGGCTACACCTTC
>TRBJ2-7|-|TRBV5-1|-
CASSFSLVGRDEQYF
TGCGCCAGCAGCTTTTCCCTCGTAGGACGCGACGAGCAGTACTTC
>TRBJ2-5|TRBD2|TRBV28|-
CASSFNSGARGAQYF
TGTGCCAGCAGTTTCAATAGCGGTGCCCGGGGGGCCCAGTACTTC
>TRBJ2-1|-|TRBV27|-
CASSLSLAGSSYNEQFF
TGTGCCAGCAGTTTATCGTTGGCGGGAAGCTCCTACAATGAGCAGTTCTTC
>TRBJ2-1|-|TRBV2|-
CASKDNPYNEQFF
TGTGCCAGCAAGGACAACCCCTACAATGAGCAGTTCTTC